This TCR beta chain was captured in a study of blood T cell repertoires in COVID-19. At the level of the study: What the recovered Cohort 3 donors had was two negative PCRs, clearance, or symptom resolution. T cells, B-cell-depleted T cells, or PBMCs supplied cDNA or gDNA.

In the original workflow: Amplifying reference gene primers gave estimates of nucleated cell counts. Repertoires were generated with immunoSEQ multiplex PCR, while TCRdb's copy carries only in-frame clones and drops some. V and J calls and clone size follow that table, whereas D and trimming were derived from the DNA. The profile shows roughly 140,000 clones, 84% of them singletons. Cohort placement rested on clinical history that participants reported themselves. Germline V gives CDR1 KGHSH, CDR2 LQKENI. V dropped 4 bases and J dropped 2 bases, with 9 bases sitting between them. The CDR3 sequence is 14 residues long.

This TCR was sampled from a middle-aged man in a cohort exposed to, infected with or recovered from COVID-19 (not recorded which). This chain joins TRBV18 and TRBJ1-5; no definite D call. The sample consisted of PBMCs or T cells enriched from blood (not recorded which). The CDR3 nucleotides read TGTGCCAGCTCACAAATAGAGGGCAATCAGCCCCAGCATTTT. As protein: CASSQIEGNQPQHF. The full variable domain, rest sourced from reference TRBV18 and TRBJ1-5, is NAGVMQNPRHLVRRRGQEARLRCSPMKGHSHVYWYRQLPEEGLKFMVYLQKENIIDESGMPKERFSAEFPKEGPSILRIQQVVRGDSAAYFCASSQIEGNQPQHFGDGTRLSIL.